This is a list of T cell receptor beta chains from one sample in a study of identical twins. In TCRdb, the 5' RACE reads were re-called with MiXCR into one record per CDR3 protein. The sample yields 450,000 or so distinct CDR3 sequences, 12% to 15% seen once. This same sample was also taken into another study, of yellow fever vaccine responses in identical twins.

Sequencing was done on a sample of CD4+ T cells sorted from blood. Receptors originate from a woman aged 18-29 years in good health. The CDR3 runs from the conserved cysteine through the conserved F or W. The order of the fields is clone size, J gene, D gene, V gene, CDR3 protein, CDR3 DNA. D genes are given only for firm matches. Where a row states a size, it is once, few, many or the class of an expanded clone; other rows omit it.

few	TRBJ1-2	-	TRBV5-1	CASSLVAVDYGYTF	TGCGCCAGCAGCTTGGTGGCGGTTGACTATGGCTACACCTTC
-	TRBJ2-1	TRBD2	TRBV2	CASRGGLAASSYNEQFF	TGTGCCAGCAGGGGGGGACTAGCGGCGAGCTCCTACAATGAGCAGTTCTTC
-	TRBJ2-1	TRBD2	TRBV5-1	CASSGLAGSEQFF	TGCGCCAGCAGCGGACTAGCTGGAAGTGAGCAGTTCTTC
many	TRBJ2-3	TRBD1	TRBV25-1	CASSEFQGATDTQYF	TGTGCCAGCAGTGAATTTCAGGGGGCCACAGATACGCAGTATTTT
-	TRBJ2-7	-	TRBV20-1	CSARRQGGSYEQYF	TGCAGTGCTAGACGCCAGGGGGGATCCTACGAGCAGTACTTC
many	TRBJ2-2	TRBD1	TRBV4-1	CASSQEGTGAGELFF	TGCGCCAGCAGCCAAGAGGGGACAGGGGCCGGGGAGCTGTTTTTT
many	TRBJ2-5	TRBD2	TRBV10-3	CAISESLAGVIGTQYF	TGTGCCATCAGTGAGTCGTTAGCGGGAGTAATCGGGACCCAGTACTTC
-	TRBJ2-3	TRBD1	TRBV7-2	CASSLAGRGRADTQYF	TGTGCCAGCAGCTTAGCGGGCAGGGGGCGCGCAGATACGCAGTATTTT
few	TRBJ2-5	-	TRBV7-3	CASSFAPQETQYF	TGTGCCAGCAGCTTCGCCCCCCAAGAGACCCAGTACTTC
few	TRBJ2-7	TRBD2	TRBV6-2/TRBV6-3	CASSTPRLAGQYEQYF	TGTGCCAGCAGTACACCCCGACTAGCGGGACAGTACGAGCAGTACTTC
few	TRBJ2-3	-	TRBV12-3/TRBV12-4	CASRRQLSTDTQYF	TGTGCCAGCAGGCGACAGTTAAGCACAGATACGCAGTATTTT
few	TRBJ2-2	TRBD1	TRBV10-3	CASEQGANTGELFF	TGTGCCAGCGAACAGGGGGCCAACACCGGGGAGCTGTTTTTT
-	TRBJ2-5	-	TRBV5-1	CASSNFSRGSFWRRETQYF	TGCGCCAGCAGCAATTTTTCGCGAGGGAGTTTTTGGCGCAGAGAGACCCAGTACTTC
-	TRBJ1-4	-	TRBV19	CASRFSGVGEKLFF	TGTGCCAGTAGGTTTTCAGGAGTCGGAGAAAAACTGTTTTTT
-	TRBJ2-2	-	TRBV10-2	CASSESYKDLNTGELFF	TGCGCCAGCAGTGAGTCTTACAAAGACCTCAACACCGGGGAGCTGTTTTTT
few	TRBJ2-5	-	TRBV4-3	CASSQGGGNQETQYF	TGCGCCAGCAGCCAAGGAGGCGGAAACCAAGAGACCCAGTACTTC
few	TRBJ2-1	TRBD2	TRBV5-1	CASSTTSVKDEQFF	TGCGCCAGCAGCACAACTAGCGTGAAAGATGAGCAGTTCTTC
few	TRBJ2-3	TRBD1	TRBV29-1	CSVSGTGGKDTQYF	TGCAGCGTCTCCGGGACAGGGGGCAAGGATACGCAGTATTTT
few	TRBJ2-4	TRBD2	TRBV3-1	CASSPTSGIAKNIQYF	TGTGCCAGCAGCCCAACTAGCGGGATAGCCAAAAACATTCAGTACTTC
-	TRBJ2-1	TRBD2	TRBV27	CASSFTSGGSYEQFF	TGTGCCAGCAGTTTTACTAGCGGGGGGTCCTATGAGCAGTTCTTC
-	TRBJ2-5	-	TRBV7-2	CASSSGESEETQYF	TGTGCCAGCAGCTCCGGGGAGTCGGAAGAGACCCAGTACTTC
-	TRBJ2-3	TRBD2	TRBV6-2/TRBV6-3	CASTKGAGDTDTQYF	TGTGCCAGCACCAAGGGCGCGGGAGACACAGATACGCAGTATTTT
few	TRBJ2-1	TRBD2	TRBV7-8	CASSLQGLAGVYNEQFF	TGTGCCAGCAGCCTACAAGGACTAGCGGGAGTTTACAATGAGCAGTTCTTC
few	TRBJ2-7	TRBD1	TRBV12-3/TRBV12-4	CASSLKTGVNYEQYF	TGTGCCAGCAGTTTAAAAACAGGGGTAAACTACGAGCAGTACTTC
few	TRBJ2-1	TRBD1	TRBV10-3	CATGQGPSGEQFF	TGTGCCACCGGACAGGGCCCCTCTGGTGAGCAGTTCTTC
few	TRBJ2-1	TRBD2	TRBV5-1	CASSRTRWYNEQFF	TGCGCCAGCAGCCGGACTAGGTGGTACAATGAGCAGTTCTTC
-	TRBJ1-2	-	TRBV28	CASSSNFYNGYTF	TGTGCCAGCAGTTCCAACTTTTACAATGGCTACACCTTC
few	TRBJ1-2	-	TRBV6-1	CASTNRVMSYGYTF	TGTGCCAGCACCAACAGGGTTATGAGCTATGGCTACACCTTC
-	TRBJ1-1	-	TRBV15	CATSRDFTDNTEAFF	TGTGCCACCAGCAGAGACTTCACAGACAACACTGAAGCTTTCTTT
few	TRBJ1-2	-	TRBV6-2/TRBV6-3	CASGDNYGYTF	TGTGCCAGCGGGGATAACTATGGCTACACCTTC
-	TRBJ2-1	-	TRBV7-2	CASSFSGPYNEQFF	TGTGCCAGCAGCTTTTCGGGACCCTACAATGAGCAGTTCTTC
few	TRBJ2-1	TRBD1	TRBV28	CASSPSRTGESKQFF	TGTGCCAGCAGTCCTTCCCGGACAGGGGAAAGTAAGCAGTTCTTC
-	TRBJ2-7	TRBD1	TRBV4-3	CASSQARTGLDEQYF	TGCGCCAGCAGCCAAGCTAGGACAGGGTTAGATGAGCAGTACTTC
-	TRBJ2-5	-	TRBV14	CASSQAGKRQETQYF	TGTGCCAGCAGCCAAGCAGGAAAGCGGCAAGAGACCCAGTACTTC
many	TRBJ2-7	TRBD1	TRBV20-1	CSAGDRVFSYEQYF	TGCAGTGCTGGGGACAGGGTTTTCTCCTACGAGCAGTACTTC
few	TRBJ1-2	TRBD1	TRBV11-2	CASSSRGTGDAGYTF	TGTGCCAGCAGCTCGAGAGGGACAGGGGACGCTGGCTACACCTTC